The sequence of this T cell receptor (beta chain) was determined in a study of human T cells and chemical hapten exposure. Findings and caveats of the study: TCRs at a frequency above 1 in 1000 stayed unchanged with DPC sensitization. Expanded TCRs produced significantly more large CDR3 similarity clusters than controls did.

The time point here: patch test 2, 6 weeks after DPC sensitization. As for treatment: therapeutic diphenylcyclopropenone sensitization with weekly scalp DPC. This clonotype has at least ten counts. Its antigen remains unknown. The J segment lost 7 bases and the V segment lost 6 bases, leaving 13 bases of the junction unmatched. CDR3 size: 15 residues. The germline V gene has CDR1 DFQATT and CDR2 SNEGSKA (reference sequence). TCRdb re-called the RACE reads with MiXCR, one entry per CDR3 protein. The repertoire holds approximately 85,000 distinct CDR3 sequences, about a tenth seen once, with 2% to 3% in the top ten.

The chain uses TRBV20-1 and TRBJ2-1; 9 bases match TRBD2. Sample: whole blood, taken in connection with sensitization to the hapten diphenylcyclopropenone (DPC). The TCR comes from a woman aged 30 to 39 with alopecia areata. Some clones in this sample may be carry-over from other donors' samples. CDR3 sequence reads: CSATILAGMENEQFF. The CDR3, as DNA: TGCAGTGCCACAATTCTAGCGGGGATGGAGAATGAGCAGTTCTTC.